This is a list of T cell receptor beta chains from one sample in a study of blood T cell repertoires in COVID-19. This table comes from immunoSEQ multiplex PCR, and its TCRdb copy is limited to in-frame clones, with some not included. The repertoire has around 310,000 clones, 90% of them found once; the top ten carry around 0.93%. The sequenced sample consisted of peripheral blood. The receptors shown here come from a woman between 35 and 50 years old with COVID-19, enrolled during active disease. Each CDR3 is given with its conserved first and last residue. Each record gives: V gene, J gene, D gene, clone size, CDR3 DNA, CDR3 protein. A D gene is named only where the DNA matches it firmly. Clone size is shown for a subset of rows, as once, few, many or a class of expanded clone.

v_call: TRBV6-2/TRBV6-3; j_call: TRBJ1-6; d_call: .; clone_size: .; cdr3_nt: TGTGCCAGCAGCATTACAAGGAGTAATTCACCCCTCCACTTT; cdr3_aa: CASSITRSNSPLHF
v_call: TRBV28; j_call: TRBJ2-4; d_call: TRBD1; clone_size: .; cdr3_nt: TGTGCCAGCAGTAAAGGGACAGTCCTAGCCAAAAACATTCAGTACTTC; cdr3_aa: CASSKGTVLAKNIQYF
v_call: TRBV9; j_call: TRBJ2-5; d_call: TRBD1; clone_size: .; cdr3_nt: TGTGCCAGCAGCGTGGACAGGGGAGAGACCCAGTACTTC; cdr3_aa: CASSVDRGETQYF
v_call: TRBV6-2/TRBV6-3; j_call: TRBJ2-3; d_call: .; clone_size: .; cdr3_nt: TGTGCCAGCAGTTACGGGGGGGCGGGAATCCATACGCAGTATTTT; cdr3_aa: CASSYGGAGIHTQYF
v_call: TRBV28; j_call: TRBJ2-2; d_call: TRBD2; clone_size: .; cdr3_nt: TGTGCCAGCAGGCGGCTAGCGGGGCCGAACACCGGGGAGCTGTTTTTT; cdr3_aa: CASRRLAGPNTGELFF
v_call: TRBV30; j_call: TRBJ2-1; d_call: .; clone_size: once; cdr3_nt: TGTGCCTGGAGTAGGACATTCAAGAGTGATGAGCAGTTCTTC; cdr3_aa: CAWSRTFKSDEQFF
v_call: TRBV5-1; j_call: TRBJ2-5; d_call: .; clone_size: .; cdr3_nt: TGCGCCAGCAGCTTGGTCGGACAGCAAGAGACCCAGTACTTC; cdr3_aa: CASSLVGQQETQYF
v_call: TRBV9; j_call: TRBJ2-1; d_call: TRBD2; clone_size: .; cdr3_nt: TGTGCCAGCACCCTCTCCGGGACTAAGTCCTTCAATGAGCAGTTCTTC; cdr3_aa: CASTLSGTKSFNEQFF
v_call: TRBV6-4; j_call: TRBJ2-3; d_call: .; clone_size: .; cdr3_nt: TGTGCCAGCAGTGACCCCCTACGCACAGATACGCAGTATTTT; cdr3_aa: CASSDPLRTDTQYF
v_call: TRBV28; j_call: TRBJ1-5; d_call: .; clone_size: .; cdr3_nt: TGTGCCAGCAGAAACCAGCAGGGCCCCGGGCATCAGCCCCAGCATTTT; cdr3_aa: CASRNQQGPGHQPQHF
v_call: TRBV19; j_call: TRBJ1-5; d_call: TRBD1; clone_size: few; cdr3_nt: TGTGCCAGTAGTGCCCAGGGGGATAGACCCCAGCATTTT; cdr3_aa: CASSAQGDRPQHF
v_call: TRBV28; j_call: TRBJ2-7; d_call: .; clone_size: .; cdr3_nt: TGTGCCATCCAGACTAGGGTTGGGGAGCAGTACTTC; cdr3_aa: CAIQTRVGEQYF
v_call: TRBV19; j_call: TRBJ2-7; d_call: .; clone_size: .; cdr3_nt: TGTGCCAGTAGTAGCGCGGGTTACGAGCAGTACTTC; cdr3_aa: CASSSAGYEQYF
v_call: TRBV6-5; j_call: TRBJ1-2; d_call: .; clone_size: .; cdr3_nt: TGTGCCAGCAGTTACTCGGGCAGAGGGAATCCAAGCACCTTC; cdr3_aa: CASSYSGRGNPSTF
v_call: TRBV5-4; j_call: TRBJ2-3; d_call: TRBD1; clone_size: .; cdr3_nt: TGTGCCAGCAGCTCTGGACAGGGTCGCACAGATACGCAGTATTTT; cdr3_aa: CASSSGQGRTDTQYF
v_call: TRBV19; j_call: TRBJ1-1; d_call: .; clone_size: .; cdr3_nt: TGTGCCAGTAGTACCCGACAGTCCGTGAACACTGAAGCTTTCTTT; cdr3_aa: CASSTRQSVNTEAFF
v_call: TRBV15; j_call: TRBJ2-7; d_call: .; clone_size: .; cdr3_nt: TGTGCCACCAGCAGAGATCCTCCCGGACAGGGACTAACTGTCTCCTACGAGCAGTACTTC; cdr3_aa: CATSRDPPGQGLTVSYEQYF
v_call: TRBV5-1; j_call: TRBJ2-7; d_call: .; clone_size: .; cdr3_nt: TGCGCCAGCAGCTTGCACGGAGCCTACGAGCAGTACTTC; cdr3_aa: CASSLHGAYEQYF
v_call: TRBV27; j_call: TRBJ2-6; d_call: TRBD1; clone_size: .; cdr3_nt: TGTGCCAGCAGTTGGGGCCAAGGACAGGGCGCGCGGGGGGCCAACGTCCTGACTTTC; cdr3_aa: CASSWGQGQGARGANVLTF
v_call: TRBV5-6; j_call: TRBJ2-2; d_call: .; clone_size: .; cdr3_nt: TGTGCCAGCAGCACTAGAGTCGGGGAGCTGTTTTTT; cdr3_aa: CASSTRVGELFF
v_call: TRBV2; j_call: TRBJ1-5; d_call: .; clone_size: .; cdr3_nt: TGTGCCAGCGTTTGGGGGGGAGGAAATCAGCCCCAGCATTTT; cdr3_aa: CASVWGGGNQPQHF
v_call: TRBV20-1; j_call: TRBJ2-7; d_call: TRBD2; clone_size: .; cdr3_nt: TGCAGTGCTAGTGGGTTAGCGGGAGGAGGAAGTTTTGGAGGGGCCGAGCAGTACTTC; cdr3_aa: CSASGLAGGGSFGGAEQYF
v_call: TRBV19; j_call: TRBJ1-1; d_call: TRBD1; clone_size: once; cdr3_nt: TGTGCCAGTAGTATGGGGACAGACGCTTTCTTT; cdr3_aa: CASSMGTDAFF
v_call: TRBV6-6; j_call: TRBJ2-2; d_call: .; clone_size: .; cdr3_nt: TGTGCCAGCAGTTTCCCTACCGGGGTGAACACCGGGGAGCTGTTTTTT; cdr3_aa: CASSFPTGVNTGELFF
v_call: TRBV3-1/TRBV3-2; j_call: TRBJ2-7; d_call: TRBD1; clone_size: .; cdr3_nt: TGTGCCAGCAGCCAAGTCGATCCGGGACAGGGAGGCAAGCAGTACTTC; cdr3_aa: CASSQVDPGQGGKQYF
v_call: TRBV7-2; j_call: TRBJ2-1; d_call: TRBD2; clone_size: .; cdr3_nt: TGTGCCAGCAGCTTAGCCGGGACTAGCCCCCTCCTTTCCTACAATGAGCAGTTCTTC; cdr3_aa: CASSLAGTSPLLSYNEQFF
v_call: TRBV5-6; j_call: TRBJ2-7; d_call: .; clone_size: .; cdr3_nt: TGTGCCAGCACTACCGGGACATCCTACGAGCAGTACTTC; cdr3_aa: CASTTGTSYEQYF
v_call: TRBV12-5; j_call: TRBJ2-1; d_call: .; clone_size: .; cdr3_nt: TGTGCTAGTGGTTTAGGGGCCGGGACATTTGTGGACAATGAGCAGTTCTTC; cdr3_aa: CASGLGAGTFVDNEQFF
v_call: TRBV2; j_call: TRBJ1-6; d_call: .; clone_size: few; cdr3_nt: TGTGCCTCTGCTGCTGCGGGGCGATCCTATAATTCACCCCTCCACTTT; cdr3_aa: CASAAAGRSYNSPLHF
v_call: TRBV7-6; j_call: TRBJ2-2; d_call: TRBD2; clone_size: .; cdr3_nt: TGTGCCAGCAGCTTAGAGATTAAGGGACTAGCGGGGGGACAATCCACCGGGGAGCTGTTTTTT; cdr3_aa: CASSLEIKGLAGGQSTGELFF
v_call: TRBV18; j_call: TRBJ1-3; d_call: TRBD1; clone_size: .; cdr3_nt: TGTGCCAGCTCACCAAACTTTTTCGTTGGGGACAGGGGTCGTCGTACTGGAAACACCATATATTTT; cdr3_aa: CASSPNFFVGDRGRRTGNTIYF
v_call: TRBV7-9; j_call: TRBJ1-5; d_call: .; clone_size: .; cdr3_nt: TGTGCCAGCAGCTTATCAGGGGGCAATCAGCCCCAGCATTTT; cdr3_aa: CASSLSGGNQPQHF
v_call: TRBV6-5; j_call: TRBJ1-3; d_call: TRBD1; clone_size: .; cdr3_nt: TGTGCCAGCAGTTACTCCGGAGACAGGGTAAACACCATATATTTT; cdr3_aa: CASSYSGDRVNTIYF
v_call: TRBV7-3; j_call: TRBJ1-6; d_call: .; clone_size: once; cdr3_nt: TGTGCCAGCAGCTTACAGGGGATGTCACCCCTCCACTTT; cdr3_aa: CASSLQGMSPLHF
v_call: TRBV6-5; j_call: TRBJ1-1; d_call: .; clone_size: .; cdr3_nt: TGTGCCAGCAGCGATCGACAAGCCCCGAACACTGAAGCTTTCTTT; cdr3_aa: CASSDRQAPNTEAFF
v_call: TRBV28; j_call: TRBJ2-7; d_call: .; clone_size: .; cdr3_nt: TGTGCCAGCAGTTTAGGCCCCTCCTACGAGCAGTACTTC; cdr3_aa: CASSLGPSYEQYF
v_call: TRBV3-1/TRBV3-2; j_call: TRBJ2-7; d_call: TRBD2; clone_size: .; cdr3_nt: TGTGCCAGCAGCCAAAGGGGCGGGAGGGAGGACTACGAGCAGTACTTC; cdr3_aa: CASSQRGGREDYEQYF
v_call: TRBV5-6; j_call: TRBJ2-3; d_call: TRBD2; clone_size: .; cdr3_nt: TGTGCCAGCAGCTTGGACCTCACTAGCGGGGCCACAGATACGCAGTATTTT; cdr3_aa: CASSLDLTSGATDTQYF
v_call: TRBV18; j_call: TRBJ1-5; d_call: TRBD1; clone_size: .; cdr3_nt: TGTGCCAGCTCACTAGGGACAGGGGGCAATCAGCCCCAGCATTTT; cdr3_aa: CASSLGTGGNQPQHF
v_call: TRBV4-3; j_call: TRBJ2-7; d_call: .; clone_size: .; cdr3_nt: TGCGCCAGCAGCCATGGCCGTGGGGGCGCAGGCTACGAGCAGTACTTC; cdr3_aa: CASSHGRGGAGYEQYF
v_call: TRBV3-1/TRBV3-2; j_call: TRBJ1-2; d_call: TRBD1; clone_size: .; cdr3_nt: TGTGCCAGCAGCCCCCTCGGGACAGGGGGTCGTTTTGGCTACACCTTC; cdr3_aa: CASSPLGTGGRFGYTF
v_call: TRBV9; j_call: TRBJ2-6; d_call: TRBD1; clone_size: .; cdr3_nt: TGTGCCAGCAGCGTAGGGGGACAGGGGGCCTCTGGGGCCAACGTCCTGACTTTC; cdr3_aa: CASSVGGQGASGANVLTF
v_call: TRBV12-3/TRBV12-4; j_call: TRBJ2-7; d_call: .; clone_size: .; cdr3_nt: TGTGCCAGCAGTATCACCCCGGGCGAGCAGTACTTC; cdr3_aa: CASSITPGEQYF
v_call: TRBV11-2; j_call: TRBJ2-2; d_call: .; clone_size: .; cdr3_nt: TGTGCCAGCAGCTCTAACTACAGGGCGCGAGGCACCGGGGAGCTGTTTTTT; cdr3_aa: CASSSNYRARGTGELFF
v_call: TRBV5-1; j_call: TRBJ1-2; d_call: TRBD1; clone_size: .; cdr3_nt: TGCGCCAGCAGCGAAGGGACAGTCTATGGCTACACCTTC; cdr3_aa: CASSEGTVYGYTF
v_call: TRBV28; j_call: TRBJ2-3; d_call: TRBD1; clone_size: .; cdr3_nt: TGTGCCAGCAGGAGAGGACAGGGCACAGATACGCAGTATTTT; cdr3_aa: CASRRGQGTDTQYF
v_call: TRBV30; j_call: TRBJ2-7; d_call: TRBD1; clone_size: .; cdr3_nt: TGTGCCTGTTCACAGGGGCACGAGCAGTACTTC; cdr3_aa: CACSQGHEQYF